This TCR beta chain was captured in a study of CD8+CD57+ T cells in acquired aplastic anemia. Between the trimmed V and J ends, which lost 4 bases and 5 bases, there was a span of 15 bases. Germline CDR1 SGDLS, CDR2 YYNGEE. This CDR3 region has 15 residues. Genomic DNA, serving as template, underwent TCR beta VDJ and CDR3 profiling. TCRdb called the reads again in MiXCR, with one record for every CDR3 protein. This table has 98,000 or so distinct CDR3 sequences, 51% appearing once. The clonotype comes from a human donor in good health, serving as a control. The specimen was sorted CD4+, CD8+, or CD8+CD57+ T cells (not recorded which) from PBMCs. The chain carries TRBV9 and TRBJ2-2; D is undetermined. CDR3 bases: TGTGCCAGCAGCCTCTCAAGGTTGGGGACCGGGGAGCTGTTTTTT. It is translated as CASSLSRLGTGELFF.